Listed here are 22 T cell receptor beta chains from one sample, sequenced in a study of blood T cell repertoires in COVID-19. TCRdb's copy holds only in-frame clones and misses some; the assay was immunoSEQ multiplex PCR. This table has about 210,000 clones, about 83% appearing once. The specimen sequenced was peripheral blood. All receptors come from a woman aged 50 to 65 with acute or convalescent COVID-19.

A few counts support this clone. The rearrangement links TRBV6-1 to TRBJ2-7, with 8 bases that match TRBD1. The germline V gene encodes CDR1 MNHNS and CDR2 SASEGT. CDR3 length equals 16 residues. After removal of 4 bases from V and 2 bases from J, the junction contained 10 bases not matched to a gene. The CDR3 DNA reads as TGTGCCAGCAGTGGACCAGGGGGCAAATTAACCTACGAGCAGTACTTC. It is translated as CASSGPGGKLTYEQYF.

The V gene is TRBV3-1 (or the pseudogene TRBV3-2), the J gene TRBJ2-1, with 11 nucleotides matching TRBD2. Germline V lookup: CDR1 LGHDT, CDR2 YNNKEL (reference sequence). Trimming at V came to 4 bases and at J to 3 bases, leaving 2 bases not matched to a gene. The CDR3 loop spans 15 amino acids. CDR3 DNA sequence: TGTGCCAGCAGCCCTACTAGCGGGAGCTACAATGAGCAGTTCTTC. Amino acid sequence: CASSPTSGSYNEQFF.

The V gene is TRBV2, the J gene TRBJ2-5; D possibly corresponds to TRBD1 (7 bases). The germline V gene encodes CDR1 SNHLY and CDR2 FYNNEI. V was shortened by 6 bases and J by 2 bases, with 19 bases between the two germline ends. The CDR3 loop spans 16 amino acids. The CDR3 coding sequence is TGTGCCAGCAGGAAGGGAGAGACAGGGACTCAAGAGACCCAGTACTTC. This translates into CASRKGETGTQETQYF.

This chain joins TRBV3-1 (or the pseudogene TRBV3-2) and TRBJ2-1, with D possibly matching TRBD1 (5 bases). Germline values: CDR1 LGHDT, CDR2 YNNKEL (reference sequence). Between the trimmed V and J ends, which lost 4 bases and 5 bases, there was a span of 9 bases. The CDR3 sequence is 13 residues long. The CDR3 sequence: CASSRKTDNEQFF. The CDR3 DNA reads TGTGCCAGCAGCCGAAAGACAGACAATGAGCAGTTCTTC.

V and J are TRBV20-1 and TRBJ1-5; maybe TRBD1 (6 bases). The CDR3 consists of 16 residues. Germline V gene data show CDR1 as DFQATT and CDR2 as SNEGSKA (reference sequence). V shed 3 bases and J shed 3 bases, with 18 bases lying between them. This CDR3 reads CSASGNQGSPNQPQHF. CDR3 in DNA: TGCAGTGCTAGTGGGAACCAGGGGTCCCCCAATCAGCCCCAGCATTTT.

The chain carries TRBV2 and TRBJ2-3; D perhaps matches TRBD2 (5 bases). CDR3 length: 16 residues. CDR1 and CDR2 from the germline V gene are SNHLY and FYNNEI. V gave up 3 bases and J gave up 1 base, with 14 bases separating them. CDR3 sequence: CASSEWGGRGTDTQYF. CDR3 in DNA: TGTGCCAGCAGTGAGTGGGGTGGGAGAGGCACAGATACGCAGTATTTT.

The chain couples TRBV4-1 to TRBJ2-2, with D unresolved. Trimming shortened V by 0 bases and J by 6 bases, and 11 bases separated the two germline ends. The CDR3 runs to 15 residues. Germline loops: CDR1 MGHRA, CDR2 YSYEKL. The CDR3 sequence is CASSQEDSRAGELFF. In DNA form, the CDR3 reads TGCGCCAGCAGCCAAGAAGACTCCCGGGCCGGGGAGCTGTTTTTT.

This chain uses TRBV28 with TRBJ1-2; no definite D call. Germline loops: CDR1 MDHEN, CDR2 SYDVKM. The V and J ends lost 2 bases and 8 bases respectively, with 12 bases between them. The CDR3 runs to 13 residues. The CDR3 bases are TGTGCCAGCAGTTTAGGCCAGCAGGCAGGCTACACCTTC. Its protein is CASSLGQQAGYTF.

The chain links TRBV5-4 to TRBJ2-1; D is possibly TRBD1 (6 bases). CDR1 is SGHNT, CDR2 YYREEE, per germline (reference sequence). This CDR3 contains 14 residues. The V and J ends lost 3 bases and 9 bases respectively, with 16 bases between them. The CDR3 reads CASSSTTGLPEQFF. For the CDR3, the DNA is TGTGCCAGCAGCTCTACTACAGGGTTGCCTGAGCAGTTCTTC.

The genes are TRBV6-1 and TRBJ1-5; tentatively, D is TRBD1 (6 bases). Germline assignment: CDR1 MNHNS and CDR2 SASEGT. This CDR3 contains 17 residues. V was trimmed by 2 bases and J by 5 bases, leaving 19 bases between them. In DNA form, the CDR3 reads TGTGCCAGCAGTGAAATCCCCCCGACAGGTGGACATCAGCCCCAGCATTTT. Translated: CASSEIPPTGGHQPQHF.

This rearrangement joins TRBV4-1 to TRBJ2-2, with 8 bases that match TRBD2. Germline V lookup: CDR1 MGHRA, CDR2 YSYEKL. The V gene end was trimmed by 3 bases and the J gene end by 7 bases; junction bases not matched to a gene: 7. The CDR3 length is 15 residues. This CDR3 is CASSQEREWGGELFF. CDR3 bases: TGCGCCAGCAGCCAGGAGCGGGAGTGGGGCGGGGAGCTGTTTTTT.

The chain uses TRBV10-3 and TRBJ2-1; 11 bases match TRBD2. The ends lost 2 bases at V and 7 bases at J; junction bases unmatched: 4. The CDR3 extends over 15 amino acids. CDR1 is ENHRY, CDR2 SYGVKD, per germline. Here the CDR3 DNA reads TGTGCCATCAGTGAGGACCCTAGCGGGAGGAATGAGCAGTTCTTC. Its protein product is CAISEDPSGRNEQFF.

The chain combines TRBV5-1 with TRBJ2-5; 7 bases agree with TRBD1. The ends lost 4 bases at V and 3 bases at J; junction bases unmatched: 6. Germline V CDR1 and CDR2: SGHRS, YFSETQ. The CDR3 totals 14 residues. The CDR3 nucleotides read TGCGCCAGCAGCGGGGGACAGCCTGAAGAGACCCAGTACTTC. This sequence encodes CASSGGQPEETQYF.

This CDR3 is CASSLRETQYF. The DNA for the CDR3 is TGTGCCAGCAGCCTGAGGGAGACCCAGTACTTC. The V gene is TRBV2, the J gene TRBJ2-5; D ambiguous. The length of the CDR3 is 11 residues. V lost 6 bases to trimming and J lost 5 bases, with 7 bases between them. CDR1 and CDR2 (germline): SNHLY, FYNNEI.

The chain is built from TRBV30 and TRBJ1-2, with D unclear. This CDR3 comprises 11 residues. V lost 0 bases, J lost 14 bases, and 13 bases lay in between. CDR1 and CDR2 from the germline V gene are GTSNPN and SVGIG (reference sequence). In DNA form, the CDR3 reads TGTGCCTGGAGTGTAAGCGCCCCCGAAACCTTC. The encoded protein is CAWSVSAPETF.

Comments on this clone: Different DNA sequences within this sample yield the same CDR3. V is TRBV19 and J is TRBJ2-1, with 7 bases aligning to TRBD2. The CDR3 length is 14 residues. The V gene end was trimmed by 3 bases and the J gene end by 1 base; junction bases not matched to a gene: 0. Germline CDR1 and CDR2: LNHDA and SQIVND (reference sequence). The CDR3 nucleotides are TGTGCCAGTAGTATGGGGGGGTCCTACAATGAGCAGTTCTTC. Its translation is CASSMGGSYNEQFF.

V gene TRBV28 combines with J gene TRBJ2-1; 7 nucleotides match TRBD2. This CDR3 comprises 15 residues. From germline, CDR1 is MDHEN and CDR2 SYDVKM. The trim removed 11 bases at V and 7 bases at J, leaving 17 bases unmatched. The DNA for the CDR3 is TGTGCCTCCACCTGGTCGGGAGGAGGCGTGAATGAGCAGTTCTTC. It codes for CASTWSGGGVNEQFF. Full variable domain (remainder filled in from reference TRBV28 and TRBJ2-1): DVKVTQSSRYLVKRTGEKVFLECVQDMDHENMFWYRQDPGLGLRLIYFSYDVKMKEKGDIPEGYSVSREKKERFSLILESASTNQTSMYLCASTWSGGGVNEQFFGPGTRLTVL.

This clone occurred once. J is TRBJ2-2 and V is TRBV27; a possible D gene is TRBD2 (6 bases). Germline V gene sequence: CDR1 MNHEY, CDR2 SMNVEV (reference sequence). V was cut by 8 bases and J by 6 bases, with 13 bases left in between. The CDR3 contains 13 residues. Written as DNA, the CDR3 is TGTGCCAGCTTGGGGGGATTCGCCGGGGAGCTGTTTTTT. Amino acid sequence: CASLGGFAGELFF.

This clone occurred once. The chain is built from TRBV3-1 (or the pseudogene TRBV3-2) and TRBJ1-1; D is uncertain. V was clipped by 2 bases and J by 0 bases, with 4 bases between them. The germline CDR1 and CDR2 sequences are LGHDT and YNNKEL (reference sequence). This CDR3 is built from 13 residues. The CDR3 protein is CASSQLLNTEAFF. In nucleotides, the CDR3 is TGTGCCAGCAGCCAACTACTGAACACTGAAGCTTTCTTT.

V gene TRBV29-1 combines with J gene TRBJ1-1; 8 positions agree with TRBD1. Germline V gene lookup returns CDR1 SQVTM and CDR2 ANQGSEA. V lost 7 bases and J lost 5; bases outside the gene matches: 6. This CDR3 comprises 12 residues. CDR3 DNA sequence: TGCAGCGCCAGGGGGCGAGGGACTGAAGCTTTCTTT. It is translated as CSARGRGTEAFF.

The genes are TRBV29-1 and TRBJ1-2; D is possibly TRBD1 (5 bases). V was pared by 1 base and J by 2 bases, with 8 bases between. Germline-derived CDR1 and CDR2 are SQVTM and ANQGSEA. This CDR3 spans 13 amino acids. As DNA, the CDR3 is TGCAGCGTTGAAGCACAGGTGAACTATGGCTACACCTTC. This sequence encodes CSVEAQVNYGYTF.

The V gene is TRBV19, the J gene TRBJ2-5; maybe TRBD2 (6 bases). Trimming cost V 3 bases and J 1 base, with 9 bases left between them. Germline V gene sequence: CDR1 LNHDA, CDR2 SQIVND (reference sequence). The CDR3 loop spans 14 amino acids. The CDR3 spells CASSIGTFQETQYF. The CDR3 coding sequence is TGTGCCAGTAGTATTGGGACTTTCCAAGAGACCCAGTACTTC.